This TCR beta chain was identified in a study of shared clonotypes between healthy human individuals. Trimming took 5 bases from V and 2 from J; bases not matched to a gene: 18. From germline, CDR1 is SEHNR and CDR2 FQNEAQ (reference sequence). CDR3 length equals 19 residues. Running of the assay took place at deep level. An even split of each subset's genomic DNA across several immunoSEQ plates was performed. Sequencing was performed with immunoSEQ multiplex PCR; in TCRdb, only in-frame clones are kept and a portion is missing. The profile covers about 2.3 million clones, with around 90% appearing a single time and about 0.41% taken by the ten largest.

V gene TRBV7-9 combines with J gene TRBJ2-3; 8 nucleotides align to TRBD1. The clonotype originates from a man aged 18 to 29 in good health. Some clones in this sample may be carry-over from other donors' samples. Sequenced sample: naive CD4+ T cells from PBMCs. The subset here: CD45RA+ positively selected. The CDR3 DNA sequence: TGTGCCAGCAGCGGAGGACAGGGCAAACCGGGACTCTACACAGATACGCAGTATTTT. This sequence encodes CASSGGQGKPGLYTDTQYF.